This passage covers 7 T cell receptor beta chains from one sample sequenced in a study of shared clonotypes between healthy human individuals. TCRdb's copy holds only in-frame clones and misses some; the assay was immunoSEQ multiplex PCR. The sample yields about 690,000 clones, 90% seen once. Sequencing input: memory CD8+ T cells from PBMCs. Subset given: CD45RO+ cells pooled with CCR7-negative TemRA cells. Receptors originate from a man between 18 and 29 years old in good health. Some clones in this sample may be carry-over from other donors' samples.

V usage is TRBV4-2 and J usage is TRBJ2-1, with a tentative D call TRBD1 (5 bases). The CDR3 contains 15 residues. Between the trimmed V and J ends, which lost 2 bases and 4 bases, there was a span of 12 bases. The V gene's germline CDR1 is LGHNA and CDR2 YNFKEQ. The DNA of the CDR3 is TGTGCCAGCAGCCAATCAGTGACAGCTTACAATGAGCAGTTCTTC. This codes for CASSQSVTAYNEQFF.

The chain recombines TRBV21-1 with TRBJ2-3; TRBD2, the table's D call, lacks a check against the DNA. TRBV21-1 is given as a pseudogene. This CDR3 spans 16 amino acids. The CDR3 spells CASSKNGGSVTDTQYF. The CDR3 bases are TGTGCCAGCAGCAAAAACGGGGGGAGTGTTACAGATACGCAGTATTTT.

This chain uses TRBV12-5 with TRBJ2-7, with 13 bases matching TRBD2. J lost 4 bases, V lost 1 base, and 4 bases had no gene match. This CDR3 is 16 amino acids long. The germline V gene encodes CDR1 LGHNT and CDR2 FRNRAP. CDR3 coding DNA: TGTGCTAGTGGTTTGGCTACTAGCGGGAGGGGGTACGAGCAGTACTTC. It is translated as CASGLATSGRGYEQYF.

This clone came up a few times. CDR3 DNA: TGCAGTGCTAGAGATGTTCCCGGCTACACCTTC. Its protein product is CSARDVPGYTF. The gene calls are TRBV20-1 and TRBJ1-2; D is uncertain. Germline V CDR1 and CDR2: DFQATT, SNEGSKA (reference sequence). The CDR3 spans 11 residues. The V end lost 0 bases, the J end lost 8 bases, and 7 bases lay between the germline ends.

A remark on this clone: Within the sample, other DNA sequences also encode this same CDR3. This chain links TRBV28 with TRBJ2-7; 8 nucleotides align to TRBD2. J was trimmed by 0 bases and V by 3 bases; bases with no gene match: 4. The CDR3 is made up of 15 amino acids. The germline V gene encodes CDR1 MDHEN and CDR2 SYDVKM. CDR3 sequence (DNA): TGTGCCAGCAGTTTTTTAGCGGGGAGCTCCTACGAGCAGTACTTC. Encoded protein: CASSFLAGSSYEQYF.

CDR3 amino acids: CASGPAGYQETQYF. CDR3 in DNA: TGTGCCAGCGGCCCAGCGGGGTACCAAGAGACCCAGTACTTC. The chain is built from TRBV27 and TRBJ2-5, with 7 bases identical to TRBD2. The length of the CDR3 is 14 residues. Germline V CDR1 and CDR2: MNHEY, SMNVEV (reference sequence). The V gene end was trimmed by 8 bases and the J gene end by 0 bases; junction bases not matched to a gene: 6.

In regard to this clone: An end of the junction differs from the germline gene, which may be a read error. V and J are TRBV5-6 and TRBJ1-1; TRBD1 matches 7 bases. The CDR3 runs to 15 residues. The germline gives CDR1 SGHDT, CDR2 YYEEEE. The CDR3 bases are TGTGCCAGCAGCTCAGCGGACATAAACAGGGGTTGGGGCAGCTTT. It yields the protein CASSSADINRGWGSF.